These 14 T cell receptor beta chains share one sample of origin, sequenced in a study of blood T cell repertoires in COVID-19. Profiling relied on immunoSEQ multiplex PCR, and the TCRdb table lists in-frame clones only, not all of them. The table shows roughly 500,000 clones, with approximately 89% occurring only once. Sequencing was performed on peripheral blood. The receptor source for this set is a young man with COVID-19, enrolled during active disease.

This CDR3 is CSVLEGTASTDTQYF. CDR3 DNA sequence: TGCAGCGTTCTTGAGGGGACAGCTAGCACAGATACGCAGTATTTT. The chain couples TRBV29-1 to TRBJ2-3; 7 bases map to TRBD1. The germline CDR1 and CDR2 sequences are SQVTM and ANQGSEA. The CDR3 is made up of 15 amino acids. Trimming cost V 5 bases and J 0 bases; bases outside gene matches: 8.

V gene TRBV11-3 combines with J gene TRBJ2-7, with 7 bases that match TRBD1. There are 15 residues in the CDR3. Losses at the gene ends were 1 base for V and 2 bases for J; bases not matched to a gene: 5. The germline V gene encodes CDR1 SGHNT and CDR2 YENEEA. The CDR3 reads CASSLVGQVPYEQYF. The CDR3 DNA is TGTGCCAGCAGCTTAGTTGGACAGGTTCCCTACGAGCAGTACTTC.

V is TRBV27 and J is TRBJ2-1, with 7 bases identical to TRBD1. The germline V gene encodes CDR1 MNHEY and CDR2 SMNVEV (reference sequence). This CDR3 contains 16 residues. V lost 2 bases and J lost 5; bases outside the gene matches: 9. The CDR3 spells CASSLTLTGINNEQFF. CDR3 DNA sequence: TGTGCCAGCAGTTTAACTCTGACAGGGATAAACAATGAGCAGTTCTTC.

The chain carries TRBV10-3 and TRBJ1-5; 10 nucleotides align to TRBD1. Unmatched junction bases numbered 4, after V lost 8 bases and J lost 6 bases. CDR1 is ENHRY and CDR2 is SYGVKD in the germline V gene. The CDR3 consists of 13 residues. The CDR3 nucleotides read TGTGCCATCTCCGGACAGGGGGGTCAGCCCCAGCATTTT. It is translated as CAISGQGGQPQHF.

The chain uses TRBV27 and TRBJ2-7, with D perhaps matching TRBD1 (7 bases). Looked up from germline, CDR1 is MNHEY and CDR2 is SMNVEV (reference sequence). This CDR3 is built from 14 residues. V shed 3 bases and J shed 2 bases, with 11 bases lying between them. CDR3 residues: CASSLQGGAYEQYF. DNA for the CDR3: TGTGCCAGCAGTTTGCAGGGGGGCGCCTACGAGCAGTACTTC.

This clone appeared a single time. The V call is TRBV13, the J call TRBJ1-2; tentative D call: TRBD1 (6 bases). V was pared by 2 bases and J by 6 bases, with 19 bases between. Germline V gene lookup returns CDR1 PRHDT and CDR2 FYEKMQ (reference sequence). There are 16 residues in the CDR3. CDR3 sequence reads: CASSLQGNGFWDGYTF. The CDR3 nucleotides read TGTGCCAGCAGCTTACAGGGGAATGGATTCTGGGATGGCTACACCTTC.

The chain combines TRBV18 with TRBJ2-3, with TRBD1 identical over 9 bases. The germline gives CDR1 KGHSH, CDR2 LQKENI. J gave up 2 bases and V 1 base, and 10 bases lay outside the gene matches. This CDR3 has 18 amino acids. The CDR3 DNA is TGTGCCAGCTCACCACTTACTCCCGGGACAGGGTCCACAGATACGCAGTATTTT. It translates to CASSPLTPGTGSTDTQYF. The variable domain in full, with the rest retrieved from reference TRBV18 and TRBJ2-3, is NAGVMQNPRHLVRRRGQEARLRCSPMKGHSHVYWYRQLPEEGLKFMVYLQKENIIDESGMPKERFSAEFPKEGPSILRIQQVVRGDSAAYFCASSPLTPGTGSTDTQYFGPGTRLTVL.

This sequence joins TRBV7-9 and TRBJ1-1; weak D call: TRBD1 (5 bases). Trimming stripped 4 bases from V and 1 base from J, with 16 bases between. The CDR3 sequence is 16 residues long. The germline gives CDR1 SEHNR, CDR2 FQNEAQ (reference sequence). CDR3 DNA sequence: TGTGCCAGCAGCTCCGTTCTGAAGGGGCCGAACACTGAAGCTTTCTTT. It yields the protein CASSSVLKGPNTEAFF.

In nucleotides, the CDR3 is TGTGCCAGCAGCTTGGGACAAGTCAATTCACCCCTCCACTTT. It is translated as CASSLGQVNSPLHF. The chain joins TRBV7-9 to TRBJ1-6; TRBD1 might be the D (6 bases). V was cut by 3 bases and J by 7 bases, with 10 bases left in between. Per the germline V gene, CDR1 is SEHNR and CDR2 is FQNEAQ (reference sequence). This CDR3 spans 14 amino acids.

The chain employs TRBV12-5 and TRBJ1-6, with a weak D call TRBD1 (5 bases). Between the trimmed V and J ends, which lost 3 bases and 10 bases, there was a span of 16 bases. Germline-derived CDR1 and CDR2 are LGHNT and FRNRAP. This CDR3 comprises 15 residues. CDR3 protein: CASGFSTQGGSPLHF. CDR3 sequence (DNA): TGTGCTAGTGGTTTCTCAACTCAGGGAGGGTCACCCCTCCACTTT.

DNA of the CDR3: TGTGCCAGCAGCCGGAGAGGAGCGGTCGAGGAGACCCAGTACTTC. This gives the protein CASSRRGAVEETQYF. The chain recombines TRBV7-6 with TRBJ2-5, with D tentatively TRBD2 (5 bases). Germline V gene data show CDR1 as SGHVS and CDR2 as FNYEAQ. With 5 bases removed from V and 5 bases from J, the gap between germline ends came to 18 bases. The CDR3 runs to 15 residues. The full variable domain, in which reference TRBV7-6 and TRBJ2-5 provide the parts outside the CDR3, is GAGVSQSPRYKVTKRGQDVALRCDPISGHVSLYWYRQALGQGPEFLTYFNYEAQQDKSGLPNDRFSAERPEGSISTLTIQRTEQRDSAMYRCASSRRGAVEETQYFGPGTRLLVL.

This chain connects TRBV2 to TRBJ2-1; 10 bases are a match to TRBD2. The V gene's germline CDR1 is SNHLY and CDR2 FYNNEI. Trimming at V came to 6 bases and at J to 0 bases, leaving 8 bases not matched to a gene. The CDR3 runs to 17 residues. CDR3 in DNA: TGTGCCAGCAGGGTAACTAGCGGGGATCGCTCCTACAATGAGCAGTTCTTC. Translating it yields CASRVTSGDRSYNEQFF.

The V call is TRBV6-4, the J call TRBJ2-1; tentatively, D is TRBD2 (5 bases). Trimming removed 2 bases from V and 2 bases from J, with 10 bases in between. The CDR3 is 15 residues long. The germline CDR1 and CDR2 sequences are MRHNA and SNTAGT. This chain's CDR3 is CASSDVARAYNEQFF. The DNA of the CDR3 is TGTGCCAGCAGTGACGTAGCGCGGGCCTACAATGAGCAGTTCTTC.

In this sample, this clone turned up a few times. The chain recombines TRBV30 with TRBJ2-7; tentative D call: TRBD1 (5 bases). Deletions cut 1 base from V and 5 bases from J, with 9 bases between. The CDR3 covers 12 residues. The germline V gene encodes CDR1 GTSNPN and CDR2 SVGIG (reference sequence). The chain's CDR3 is CAWSAGNHEQYF. The CDR3, as DNA: TGTGCCTGGAGTGCAGGGAACCACGAGCAGTACTTC.